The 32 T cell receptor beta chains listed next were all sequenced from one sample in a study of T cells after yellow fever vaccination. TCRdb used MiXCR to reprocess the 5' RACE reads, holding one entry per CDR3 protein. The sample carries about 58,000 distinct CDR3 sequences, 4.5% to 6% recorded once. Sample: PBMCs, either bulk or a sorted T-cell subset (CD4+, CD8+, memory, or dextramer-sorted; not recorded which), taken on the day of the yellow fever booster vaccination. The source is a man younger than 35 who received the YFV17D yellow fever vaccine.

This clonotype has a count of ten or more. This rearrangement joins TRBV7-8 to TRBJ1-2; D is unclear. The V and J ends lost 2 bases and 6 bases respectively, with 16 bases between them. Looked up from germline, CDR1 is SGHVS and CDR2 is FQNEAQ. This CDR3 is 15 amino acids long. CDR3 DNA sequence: TGTGCCAGCAGCTTATCCATGGAGGGCCTCGATGGCTACACCTTC. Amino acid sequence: CASSLSMEGLDGYTF.

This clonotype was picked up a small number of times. The CDR3 sequence: CASSPTSGEQETQYF. DNA for the CDR3: TGTGCCAGCAGCCCCACTAGCGGGGAGCAAGAGACCCAGTACTTC. The chain carries TRBV11-2 and TRBJ2-5, with TRBD2 identical over 10 bases. The CDR3 loop spans 15 amino acids. CDR1 is SGHAT and CDR2 is FQNNGV in the germline V gene. J was trimmed by 2 bases and V by 5 bases; bases with no gene match: 5.

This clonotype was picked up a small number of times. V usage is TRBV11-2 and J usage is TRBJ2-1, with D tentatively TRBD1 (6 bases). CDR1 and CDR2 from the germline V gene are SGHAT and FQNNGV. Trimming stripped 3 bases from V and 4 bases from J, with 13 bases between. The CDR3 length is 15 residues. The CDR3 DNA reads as TGTGCCAGCAGCTTCGGCCGGCAGGGGTACAATGAGCAGTTCTTC. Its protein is CASSFGRQGYNEQFF.

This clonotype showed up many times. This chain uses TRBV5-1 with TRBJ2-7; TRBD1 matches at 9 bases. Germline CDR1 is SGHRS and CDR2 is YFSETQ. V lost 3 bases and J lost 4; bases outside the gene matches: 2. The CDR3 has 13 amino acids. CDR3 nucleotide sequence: TGCGCCAGCAGCTGGGGACAGGGTTACGAGCAGTACGTC. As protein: CASSWGQGYEQYV.

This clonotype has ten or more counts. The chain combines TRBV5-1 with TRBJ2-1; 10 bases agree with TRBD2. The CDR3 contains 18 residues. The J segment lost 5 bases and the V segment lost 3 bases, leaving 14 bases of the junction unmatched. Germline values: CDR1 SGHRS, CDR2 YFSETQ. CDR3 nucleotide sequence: TGCGCCAGCAGCTCCAACCCGGGGACTAGCGTGACCAACAATGAGCAGTTCTTC. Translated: CASSSNPGTSVTNNEQFF. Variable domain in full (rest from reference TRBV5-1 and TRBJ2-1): KAGVTQTPRYLIKTRGQQVTLSCSPISGHRSVSWYQQTPGQGLQFLFEYFSETQRNKGNFPGRFSGRQFSNSRSEMNVSTLELGDSALYLCASSSNPGTSVTNNEQFFGPGTRLTVL.

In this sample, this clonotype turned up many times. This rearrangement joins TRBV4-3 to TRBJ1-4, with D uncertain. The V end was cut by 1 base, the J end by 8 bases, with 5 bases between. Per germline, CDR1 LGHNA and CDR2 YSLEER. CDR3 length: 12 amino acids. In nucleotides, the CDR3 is TGCGCCAGCAGCCAAGGAGGAGAAAAACTGTTTTTT. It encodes CASSQGGEKLFF.

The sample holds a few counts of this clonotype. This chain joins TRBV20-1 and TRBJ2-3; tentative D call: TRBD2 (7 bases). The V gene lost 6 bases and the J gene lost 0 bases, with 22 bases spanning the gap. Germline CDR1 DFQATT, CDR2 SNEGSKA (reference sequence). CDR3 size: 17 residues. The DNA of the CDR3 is TGCAGTGCCAGACGACCGGGGGGCGACCCCAGCACAGATACGCAGTATTTT. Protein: CSARRPGGDPSTDTQYF.

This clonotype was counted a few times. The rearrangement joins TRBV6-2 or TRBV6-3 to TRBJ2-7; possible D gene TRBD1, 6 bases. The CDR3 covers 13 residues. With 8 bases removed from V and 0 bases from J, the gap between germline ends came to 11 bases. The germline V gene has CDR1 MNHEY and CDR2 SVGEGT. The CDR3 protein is CASRQATSYEQYF. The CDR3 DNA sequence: TGTGCCAGCCGACAGGCCACCTCCTACGAGCAGTACTTC.

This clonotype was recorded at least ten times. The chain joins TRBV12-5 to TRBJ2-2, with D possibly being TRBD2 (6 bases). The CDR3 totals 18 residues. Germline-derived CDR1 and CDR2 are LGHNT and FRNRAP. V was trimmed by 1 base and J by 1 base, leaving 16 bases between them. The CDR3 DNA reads TGTGCTAGTGGTTTGGACCCCAGTTCGCGGGGGAACACCGGGGAGCTGTTTTTT. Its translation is CASGLDPSSRGNTGELFF.

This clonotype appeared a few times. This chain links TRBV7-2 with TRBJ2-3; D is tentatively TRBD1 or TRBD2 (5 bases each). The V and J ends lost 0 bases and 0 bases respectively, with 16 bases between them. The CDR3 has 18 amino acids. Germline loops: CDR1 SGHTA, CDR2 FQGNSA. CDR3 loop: CASSLALRGERSTDTQYF. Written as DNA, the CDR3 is TGTGCCAGCAGCTTAGCCCTCCGGGGCGAGCGGAGCACAGATACGCAGTATTTT.

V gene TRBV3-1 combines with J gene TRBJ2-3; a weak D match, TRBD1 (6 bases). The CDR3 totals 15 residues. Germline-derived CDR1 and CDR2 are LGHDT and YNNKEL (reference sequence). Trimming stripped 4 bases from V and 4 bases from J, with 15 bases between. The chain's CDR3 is CASSRQGTPADTQYF. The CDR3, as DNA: TGTGCCAGCAGCCGTCAGGGGACCCCAGCAGATACGCAGTATTTT.

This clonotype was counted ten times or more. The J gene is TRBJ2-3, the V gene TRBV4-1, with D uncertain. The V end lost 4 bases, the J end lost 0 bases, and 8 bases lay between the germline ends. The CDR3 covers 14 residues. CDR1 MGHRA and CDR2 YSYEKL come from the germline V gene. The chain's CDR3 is CASSRLPSTDTQYF. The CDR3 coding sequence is TGCGCCAGCAGCCGGCTACCTAGCACAGATACGCAGTATTTT.

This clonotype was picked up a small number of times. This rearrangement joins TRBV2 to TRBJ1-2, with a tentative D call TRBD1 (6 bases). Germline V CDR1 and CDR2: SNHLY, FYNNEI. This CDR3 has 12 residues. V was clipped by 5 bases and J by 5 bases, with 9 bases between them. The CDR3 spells CASSRGGYGYTF. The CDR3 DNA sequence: TGTGCCAGCAGTAGGGGGGGGTATGGCTACACCTTC.

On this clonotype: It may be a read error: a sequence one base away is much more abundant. The CDR3 DNA reads as TGCGCCAGCAGCACGCGGGGGGGCCATGAGACCCAGTACTTC. Translating gives CASSTRGGHETQYF. The V and J genes are TRBV5-1 and TRBJ2-5; 9 bases line up with TRBD2. Germline loops: CDR1 SGHRS, CDR2 YFSETQ. The J segment lost 5 bases and the V segment lost 4 bases, leaving 6 bases of the junction unmatched. CDR3 length: 14 residues.

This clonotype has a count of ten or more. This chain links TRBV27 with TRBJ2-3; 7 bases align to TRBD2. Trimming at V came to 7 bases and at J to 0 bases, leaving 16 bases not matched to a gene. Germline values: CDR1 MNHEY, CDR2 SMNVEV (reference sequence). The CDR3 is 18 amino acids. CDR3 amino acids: CASTELDYERGSTDTQYF. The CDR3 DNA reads TGTGCCAGCACCGAGCTGGATTATGAGCGGGGCAGCACAGATACGCAGTATTTT.

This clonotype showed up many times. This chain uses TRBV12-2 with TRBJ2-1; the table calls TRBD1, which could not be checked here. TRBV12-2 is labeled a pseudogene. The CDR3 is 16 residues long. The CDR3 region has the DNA TGTGCAAGTCGCTCCGGGACAGCCCCCTCCTACAATGAGCAGTTCTTC. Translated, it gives CASRSGTAPSYNEQFF.

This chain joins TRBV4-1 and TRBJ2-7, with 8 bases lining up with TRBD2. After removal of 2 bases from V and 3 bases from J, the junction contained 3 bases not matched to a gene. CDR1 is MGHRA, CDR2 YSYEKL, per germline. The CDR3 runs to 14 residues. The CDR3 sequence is CASSQSGGGYEQYV. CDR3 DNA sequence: TGCGCCAGCAGCCAAAGCGGGGGCGGCTACGAGCAGTACGTC.

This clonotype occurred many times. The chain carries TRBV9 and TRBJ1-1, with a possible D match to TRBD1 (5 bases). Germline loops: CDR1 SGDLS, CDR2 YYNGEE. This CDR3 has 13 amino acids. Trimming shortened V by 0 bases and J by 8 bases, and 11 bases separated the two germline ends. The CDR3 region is CASSVGAGKEAFF. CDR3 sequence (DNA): TGTGCCAGCAGCGTAGGGGCAGGGAAAGAAGCTTTCTTT.

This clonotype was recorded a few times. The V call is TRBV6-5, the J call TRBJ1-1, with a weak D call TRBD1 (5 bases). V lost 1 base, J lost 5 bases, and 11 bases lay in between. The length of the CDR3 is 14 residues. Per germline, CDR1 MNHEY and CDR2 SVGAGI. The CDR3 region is CASSYFGGVTEAFF. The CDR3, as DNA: TGTGCCAGCAGTTACTTCGGGGGGGTGACTGAAGCTTTCTTT.

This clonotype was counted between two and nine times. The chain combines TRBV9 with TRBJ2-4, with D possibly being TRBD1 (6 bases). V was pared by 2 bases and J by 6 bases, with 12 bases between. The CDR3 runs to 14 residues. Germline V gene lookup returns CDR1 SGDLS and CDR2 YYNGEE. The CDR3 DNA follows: TGTGCCAGCAGCGTCGGCAGGGGCCGAAACATTCAGTACTTC. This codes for CASSVGRGRNIQYF. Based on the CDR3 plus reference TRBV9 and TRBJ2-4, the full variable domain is DSGVTQTPKHLITATGQRVTLRCSPRSGDLSVYWYQQSLDQGLQFLIQYYNGEERAKGNILERFSAQQFPDLHSELNLSSLELGDSALYFCASSVGRGRNIQYFGAGTRLSVL.

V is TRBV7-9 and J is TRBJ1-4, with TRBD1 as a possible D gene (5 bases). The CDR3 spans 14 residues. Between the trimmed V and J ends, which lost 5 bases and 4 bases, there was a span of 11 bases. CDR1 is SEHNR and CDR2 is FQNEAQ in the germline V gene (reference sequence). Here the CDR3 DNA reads TGTGCCAGCAGCCTCGACAGACTTAATGAAAAACTGTTTTTT. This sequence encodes CASSLDRLNEKLFF.

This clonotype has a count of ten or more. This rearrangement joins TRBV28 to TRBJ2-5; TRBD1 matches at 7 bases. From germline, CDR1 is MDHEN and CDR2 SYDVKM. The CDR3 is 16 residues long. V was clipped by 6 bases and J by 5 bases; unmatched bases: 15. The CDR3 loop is CASSLQKDRTFETQYF. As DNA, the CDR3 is TGTGCCAGCAGCCTCCAGAAGGACAGGACCTTCGAGACCCAGTACTTC. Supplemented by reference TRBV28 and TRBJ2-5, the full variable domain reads DVKVTQSSRYLVKRTGEKVFLECVQDMDHENMFWYRQDPGLGLRLIYFSYDVKMKEKGDIPEGYSVSREKKERFSLILESASTNQTSMYLCASSLQKDRTFETQYFGPGTRLLVL.

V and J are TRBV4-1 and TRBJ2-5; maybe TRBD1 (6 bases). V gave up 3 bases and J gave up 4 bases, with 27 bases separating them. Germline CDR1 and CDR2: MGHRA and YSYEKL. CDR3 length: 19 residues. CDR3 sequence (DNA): TGCGCCAGCAGCCACCCAACTCAGGGACACCCAACGGTAATAGAGACCCAGTACTTC. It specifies CASSHPTQGHPTVIETQYF.

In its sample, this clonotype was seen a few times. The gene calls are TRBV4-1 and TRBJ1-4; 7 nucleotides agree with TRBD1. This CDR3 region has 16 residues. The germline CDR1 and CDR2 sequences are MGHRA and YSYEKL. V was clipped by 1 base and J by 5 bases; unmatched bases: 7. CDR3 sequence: CASSQVSQGVNEKLFF. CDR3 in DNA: TGCGCCAGCAGCCAAGTCTCGCAGGGGGTGAATGAAAAACTGTTTTTT.

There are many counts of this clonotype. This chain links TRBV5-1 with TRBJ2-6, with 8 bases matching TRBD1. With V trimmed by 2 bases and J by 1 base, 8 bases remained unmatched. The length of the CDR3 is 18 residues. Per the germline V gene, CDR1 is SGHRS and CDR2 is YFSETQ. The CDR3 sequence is CASSLPQGAESGANVLTF. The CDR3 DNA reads TGCGCCAGCAGCTTACCCCAGGGGGCCGAATCTGGGGCCAACGTCCTGACTTTC.

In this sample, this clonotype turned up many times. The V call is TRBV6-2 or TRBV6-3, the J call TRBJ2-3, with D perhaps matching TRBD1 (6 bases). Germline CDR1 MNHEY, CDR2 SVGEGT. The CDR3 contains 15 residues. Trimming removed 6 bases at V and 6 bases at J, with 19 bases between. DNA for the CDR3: TGTGCCAGCAGGATGAAACAGGGTTTAAGGGATACGCAGTATTTT. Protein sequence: CASRMKQGLRDTQYF.

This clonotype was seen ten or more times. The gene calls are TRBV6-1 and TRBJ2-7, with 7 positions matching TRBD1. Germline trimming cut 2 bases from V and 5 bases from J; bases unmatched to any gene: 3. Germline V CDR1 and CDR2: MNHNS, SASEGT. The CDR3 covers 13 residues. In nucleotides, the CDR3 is TGTGCCAGCAGTGAATCGACAGGGAACGAGCAGTACTTC. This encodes CASSESTGNEQYF.

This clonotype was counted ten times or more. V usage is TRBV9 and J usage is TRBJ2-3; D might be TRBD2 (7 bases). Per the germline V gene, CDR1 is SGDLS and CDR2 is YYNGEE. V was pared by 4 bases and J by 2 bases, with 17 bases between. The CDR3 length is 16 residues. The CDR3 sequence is CASSRFGGGLTDTQYF. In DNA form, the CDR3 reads TGTGCCAGCAGCCGTTTTGGGGGGGGGCTCACAGATACGCAGTATTTT.

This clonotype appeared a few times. The CDR3 sequence is CASSYRPGAGGGETQYF. CDR3 coding DNA: TGTGCCAGCAGTTACCGACCTGGGGCAGGGGGAGGTGAGACCCAGTACTTC. This rearrangement joins TRBV6-5 to TRBJ2-5; possible D gene TRBD1, 7 bases. The ends were cut back, 2 bases at V and 5 bases at J, with 21 bases in the middle. The V gene's germline CDR1 is MNHEY and CDR2 SVGAGI. The CDR3 length is 17 residues.

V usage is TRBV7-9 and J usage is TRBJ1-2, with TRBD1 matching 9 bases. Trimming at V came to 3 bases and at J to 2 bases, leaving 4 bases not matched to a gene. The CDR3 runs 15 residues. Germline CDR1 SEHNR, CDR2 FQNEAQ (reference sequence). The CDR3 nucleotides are TGTGCCAGCAGCTTCGGACAGGGGAGGAACTATGGCTACACCTTC. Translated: CASSFGQGRNYGYTF.

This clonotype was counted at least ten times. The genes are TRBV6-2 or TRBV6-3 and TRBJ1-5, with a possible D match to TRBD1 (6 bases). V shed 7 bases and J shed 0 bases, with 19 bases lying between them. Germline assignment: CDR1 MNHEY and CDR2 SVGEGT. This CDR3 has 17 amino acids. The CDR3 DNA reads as TGTGCCAGCAAAACCAGGGGCGAAGAATATAGCAATCAGCCCCAGCATTTT. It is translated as CASKTRGEEYSNQPQHF.

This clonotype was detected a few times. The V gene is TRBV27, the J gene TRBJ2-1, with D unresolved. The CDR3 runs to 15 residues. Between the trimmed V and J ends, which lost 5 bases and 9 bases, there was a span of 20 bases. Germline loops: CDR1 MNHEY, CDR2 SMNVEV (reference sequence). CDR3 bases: TGTGCCAGCAGTCGTAGCATACCCCCTAAGGGTGAGCAGTTCTTC. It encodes CASSRSIPPKGEQFF.